These 17 T cell receptor beta chains came from one sample sequenced in a study of early T cells in non-severe SARS-CoV-2 infection. TCRdb recomputed calls from the 5' RACE reads with MiXCR, one row per CDR3 protein. In the table there are fewer than 85,000 distinct CDR3 sequences, approximately 12% of which are singletons. What was sequenced was whole blood. The receptors derive from an adult who was a healthcare worker with PCR-confirmed SARS-CoV-2 infection or an uninfected control (not recorded which).

As for this clonotype: A clone one base away is much larger, so this may be a read error. The J gene is TRBJ2-1, the V gene TRBV29-1, with no clear D. The CDR3 totals 12 residues. V lost 5 bases and J lost 5, with 10 bases in between. Germline V gene data show CDR1 as SQVTM and CDR2 as ANQGSEA. CDR3 nucleotides: TGCAGCGTTATATATCGGGACAATGAGCAGTTCTTC. It yields the protein CSVIYRDNEQFF.

This clonotype showed up many times. This chain connects TRBV7-8 to TRBJ2-5, with 9 bases fitting TRBD1. Germline V gene sequence: CDR1 SGHVS, CDR2 FQNEAQ. V shed 2 bases and J 0 bases; nucleotides not matched to a gene: 4. There are 16 residues in the CDR3. In nucleotides, the CDR3 is TGTGCCAGCAGCTTAAGGGGGACAGGGTACCAAGAGACCCAGTACTTC. It yields the protein CASSLRGTGYQETQYF. The variable domain in full, with the rest retrieved from reference TRBV7-8 and TRBJ2-5, is GAGVSQSPRYKVAKRGQDVALRCDPISGHVSLFWYQQALGQGPEFLTYFQNEAQLDKSGLPSDRFFAERPEGSVSTLKIQRTQQEDSAVYLCASSLRGTGYQETQYFGPGTRLLVL.

This clonotype was seen repeatedly, ten times or more. The V and J genes are TRBV6-2 or TRBV6-3 and TRBJ1-1, with a weak D call TRBD1 (5 bases). The germline V gene has CDR1 MNHEY and CDR2 SVGEGT. With 7 bases removed from V and 1 base from J, the gap between germline ends came to 13 bases. CDR3 length: 14 amino acids. The CDR3 is CASTSAGTNTEAFF. CDR3 bases: TGTGCCAGCACCTCTGCAGGGACGAACACTGAAGCTTTCTTT.

This chain connects TRBV4-3 to TRBJ1-1; no clear D. Germline values: CDR1 LGHNA, CDR2 YSLEER. The CDR3 spans 14 residues. The V and J ends lost 7 bases and 4 bases respectively, with 16 bases between them. CDR3 in amino acids: CASKYQTDSTEAFF. CDR3 DNA: TGCGCCAGCAAGTACCAGACCGATAGCACTGAAGCTTTCTTT.

This chain links TRBV11-2 with TRBJ2-2; D gene ambiguous. The CDR3 is 15 amino acids. From germline, CDR1 is SGHAT and CDR2 FQNNGV. The germline V and J ends were trimmed by 5 bases and 0 bases, with 10 bases remaining between them. CDR3 loop: CASSPDATNTGELFF. DNA for the CDR3: TGTGCCAGCAGCCCGGACGCTACGAACACCGGGGAGCTGTTTTTT. Drawing the rest from reference TRBV11-2 and TRBJ2-2, the complete variable domain is EAGVAQSPRYKIIEKRQSVAFWCNPISGHATLYWYQQILGQGPKLLIQFQNNGVVDDSQLPKDRFSAERLKGVDSTLKIQPAKLEDSAVYLCASSPDATNTGELFFGEGSRLTVL.

This clonotype was recorded a few times. A much larger clone lies one base from this, so it may be a read error. The chain is built from TRBV30 and TRBJ2-2, with D possibly being TRBD1 or TRBD2 (5 bases each). Germline V lookup: CDR1 GTSNPN, CDR2 SVGIG (reference sequence). The CDR3 covers 14 residues. The V and J ends lost 4 bases and 4 bases respectively, with 13 bases between them. CDR3 protein: CAWIVGARTGELFF. CDR3 DNA sequence: TGTGCCTGGATAGTCGGGGCCCGCACCGGGGAGCTGTTTTTT.

This clonotype was detected a few times. V usage is TRBV29-1 and J usage is TRBJ1-2; 7 bases are a match to TRBD1. Germline lookup yields CDR1 SQVTM and CDR2 ANQGSEA. V gave up 4 bases and J gave up 4 bases; unmatched junction bases: 3. The CDR3 is 12 residues long. CDR3 coding DNA: TGCAGCGTTGGATACAGGGGCTATGGCTACACCTTC. Protein sequence: CSVGYRGYGYTF.

This clonotype was observed once. This chain connects TRBV20-1 to TRBJ2-1; D is possibly TRBD1 (7 bases). V dropped 5 bases and J dropped 3 bases, with 17 bases sitting between them. Germline-derived CDR1 and CDR2 are DFQATT and SNEGSKA (reference sequence). CDR3 length: 15 amino acids. Here the CDR3 reads CSASEGGGDYNEQFF. DNA of the CDR3: TGCAGTGCTTCAGAAGGGGGCGGGGACTACAATGAGCAGTTCTTC.

This clonotype was observed many times. V usage is TRBV7-9 and J usage is TRBJ2-1; 10 nucleotides align to TRBD1. V dropped 5 bases and J dropped 5; count of bases not matched to a gene: 6. The CDR3 runs 15 residues. CDR1 is SEHNR, CDR2 FQNEAQ, per germline (reference sequence). The CDR3 DNA reads TGTGCCAGCAGCCTCAAGGGGACAGGGGACAATGAGCAGTTCTTC. Protein: CASSLKGTGDNEQFF.

This clonotype has at least ten counts. The chain is built from TRBV6-2 or TRBV6-3 and TRBJ2-7; no reliable D call. Germline V gene lookup returns CDR1 MNHEY and CDR2 SVGEGT. Trimming pared 6 bases from V and 3 bases from J, leaving 6 bases between. This CDR3 comprises 11 residues. DNA for the CDR3: TGTGCCAGCAGCATTTACTACGAGCAGTACTTC. The encoded protein is CASSIYYEQYF.

The V call is TRBV7-9, the J call TRBJ2-3, with no clear D. The CDR3 loop spans 12 amino acids. Between the trimmed V and J ends, which lost 3 bases and 5 bases, there was a span of 6 bases. Germline CDR1 and CDR2: SEHNR and FQNEAQ (reference sequence). CDR3 protein: CASSLFGDTQYF. In nucleotides, the CDR3 is TGTGCCAGCAGCTTGTTTGGAGATACGCAGTATTTT. Supplemented by reference TRBV7-9 and TRBJ2-3, the full variable domain reads DTGVSQNPRHKITKRGQNVTFRCDPISEHNRLYWYRQTLGQGPEFLTYFQNEAQLEKSRLLSDRFSAERPKGSFSTLEIQRTEQGDSAMYLCASSLFGDTQYFGPGTRLTVL.

This chain links TRBV12-3 or TRBV12-4 with TRBJ2-5, with a weak D call TRBD2 (6 bases). V dropped 6 bases and J dropped 3 bases, with 11 bases sitting between them. The CDR3 has 13 amino acids. The CDR3 nucleotides read TGTGCCAGCAGCTTGGGACTCGAAGAGACCCAGTACTTC. Protein sequence: CASSLGLEETQYF.

At least ten counts were recorded for this clonotype. The chain has TRBV12-3 or TRBV12-4 and TRBJ2-7; D gene uncertain. V dropped 3 bases and J dropped 2 bases, with 14 bases sitting between them. The CDR3 runs to 15 residues. CDR3 sequence (DNA): TGTGCCAGCAGTTTCGGACCGCGGATGACCTACGAGCAGTACTTC. Its protein product is CASSFGPRMTYEQYF.

This clonotype is medium-sized. The chain combines TRBV7-2 with TRBJ2-3; 7 bases are a match to TRBD1. Germline loops: CDR1 SGHTA, CDR2 FQGNSA. J lost 3 bases, V lost 2 bases, and 5 bases had no gene match. The CDR3 has 15 amino acids. CDR3 sequence (DNA): TGTGCCAGCAGCTTAAGAGGGGGCGGGACAGATACGCAGTATTTT. It specifies CASSLRGGGTDTQYF.

This clonotype was counted ten times or more. The rearrangement links TRBV20-1 to TRBJ2-7; D is perhaps TRBD1 (5 bases). There are 14 residues in the CDR3. Trimming took off 0 bases at V and 2 bases at J, with 11 bases between the two ends. Germline V gene sequence: CDR1 DFQATT, CDR2 SNEGSKA (reference sequence). CDR3 DNA sequence: TGCAGTGCTAGAGATCACGAGACAGCCTACGAGCAGTACTTC. Protein sequence: CSARDHETAYEQYF.

Ten or more counts support this clonotype. The rearrangement links TRBV6-5 to TRBJ1-6; no firm D call. Looked up from germline, CDR1 is MNHEY and CDR2 is SVGAGI. V was cut by 2 bases and J by 5 bases, with 7 bases left in between. The CDR3 runs 14 residues. In DNA form, the CDR3 reads TGTGCCAGCAGTTACAGACATGATAATTCACCCCTCCACTTT. It encodes CASSYRHDNSPLHF.

This clonotype has ten or more counts. This sequence joins TRBV28 and TRBJ2-7; 7 bases map to TRBD1. Trimming took 6 bases from V and 3 from J; bases not matched to a gene: 2. Germline loops: CDR1 MDHEN, CDR2 SYDVKM. This CDR3 contains 12 residues. The CDR3 region is CASRGTVYEQYF. The CDR3 bases are TGTGCCAGCAGGGGGACAGTCTACGAGCAGTACTTC.